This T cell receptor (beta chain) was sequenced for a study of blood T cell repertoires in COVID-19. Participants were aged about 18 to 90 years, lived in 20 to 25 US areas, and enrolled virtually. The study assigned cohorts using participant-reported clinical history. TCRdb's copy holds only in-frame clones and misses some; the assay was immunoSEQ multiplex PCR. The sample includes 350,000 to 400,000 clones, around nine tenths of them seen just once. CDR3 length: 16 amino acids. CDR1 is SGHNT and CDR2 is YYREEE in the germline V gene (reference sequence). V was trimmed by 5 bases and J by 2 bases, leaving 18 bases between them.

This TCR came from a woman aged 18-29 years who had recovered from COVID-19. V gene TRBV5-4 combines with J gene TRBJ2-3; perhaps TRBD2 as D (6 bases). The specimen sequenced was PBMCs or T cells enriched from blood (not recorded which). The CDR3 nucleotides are TGTGCCAGCAGTGTGGGAGGAATCGGATTCACAGATACGCAGTATTTT. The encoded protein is CASSVGGIGFTDTQYF.